This T cell receptor (beta chain) was obtained from a study of cytomegalovirus exposure and HLA in healthy donors. The PCR had 60 Vbeta and 13 Jbeta primers. Method: immunoSEQ multiplex PCR; TCRdb's copy keeps in-frame clones and lacks some. Among about 160,000 clones listed, approximately 71% were seen once. This CDR3 contains 15 residues. Per germline, CDR1 MDHEN and CDR2 SYDVKM. Losses at the gene ends were 4 bases for V and 1 base for J; bases not matched to a gene: 6. This clone appeared a few times. Additional DNA sequences in this sample encode the identical CDR3. The source is a woman aged 18-29 years in good health and CMV-seropositive. Source material: PBMCs. The chain couples TRBV28 to TRBJ2-7, with TRBD1 matching over 8 bases. The CDR3 DNA reads as TGTGCCAGCAGTTCCCTGGACAGGGTGTCCTACGAGCAGTACTTC. It is translated as CASSSLDRVSYEQYF.